This is a list of T cell receptor beta chains from one sample in a study of shared clonotypes between healthy human individuals. Sequenced by immunoSEQ multiplex PCR; TCRdb stores in-frame clones only, minus some. This sample yields about 1,900,000 clones, of which roughly 94% are seen a single time; around 1% belongs to the top ten. The specimen sequenced was naive CD8+ T cells sorted from blood. The source is a man between 18 and 35 years old in good health. Both conserved end residues are part of each CDR3. A D gene is named only where the DNA matches it firmly. Clone size is shown for a subset of rows, as once, few, many or a class of expanded clone.

-,TRBV9,TRBD2,TRBJ2-3,CASSPGQLAGYVDTQYF,TGTGCCAGCAGCCCAGGGCAACTAGCGGGGTACGTCGATACGCAGTATTTT
-,TRBV21-1,-,TRBJ1-4,CASSKGTVNEKLFF,TGTGCCAGCAGCAAAGGGACAGTAAATGAAAAACTGTTTTTT
-,TRBV27,-,TRBJ1-6,CASSLIGAYNSPLHF,TGTGCCAGCAGTTTGATCGGGGCTTATAATTCACCCCTCCACTTT
-,TRBV7-9,TRBD1,TRBJ1-1,CASSLGGTGIRTEAFF,TGTGCCAGCAGCTTGGGGGGGACAGGGATCAGAACTGAAGCTTTCTTT
-,TRBV5-1,TRBD1,TRBJ2-7,CASSPRTGGGDEQYF,TGCGCCAGCAGCCCTCGAACAGGGGGCGGCGACGAGCAGTACTTC
-,TRBV6-6,-,TRBJ1-3,CASSYSIGNTIYF,TGTGCCAGCAGTTACTCGATAGGAAACACCATATATTTT
-,TRBV9,TRBD2,TRBJ2-2,CASSGPGAAGGPGTGELFF,TGTGCCAGCAGCGGCCCGGGGGCAGCGGGAGGGCCGGGCACCGGGGAGCTGTTTTTT
-,TRBV12-5,-,TRBJ2-3,CASGLVGGSTDTQYF,TGTGCTAGTGGTTTGGTAGGCGGCAGCACAGATACGCAGTATTTT
-,TRBV5-8,-,TRBJ1-1,CASSFPYRATEAFF,TGTGCCAGCAGCTTCCCTTACAGGGCCACTGAAGCTTTCTTT
-,TRBV19,-,TRBJ2-1,CASSRDGEAYNEQFF,TGTGCCAGTAGTAGGGACGGGGAGGCCTACAATGAGCAGTTCTTC
-,TRBV7-9,TRBD1,TRBJ2-5,CASSRGHWDSLETQYF,TGTGCCAGCAGCCGAGGGCATTGGGACAGTTTAGAGACCCAGTACTTC
-,TRBV5-4,-,TRBJ2-5,CASSLSEQETQYF,TGTGCCAGCAGCTTGTCAGAGCAAGAGACCCAGTACTTC
-,TRBV10-1,-,TRBJ2-3,CASSLSRDGTDTQYF,TGCGCCAGCAGTCTATCCCGGGACGGCACAGATACGCAGTATTTT
-,TRBV11-2,-,TRBJ1-1,CASSLRGHGMNTEAFF,TGTGCCAGCAGCTTAAGGGGCCATGGGATGAACACTGAAGCTTTCTTT
-,TRBV30,-,TRBJ2-2,CAWSVGQGNTGELFF,TGTGCCTGGAGTGTAGGGCAGGGCAACACCGGGGAGCTGTTTTTT
-,TRBV4-1,-,TRBJ2-7,CASSQKETGYEQYF,TGCGCCAGCAGCCAAAAAGAAACAGGGTACGAGCAGTACTTC
-,TRBV7-2,TRBD2,TRBJ2-1,CASSPTASGENSYEQFF,TGTGCCAGCAGTCCTACTGCTAGCGGCGAGAACTCCTATGAGCAGTTCTTC
-,TRBV12-2,-,TRBJ2-7,CASRLGRDRFYEQYF,TGTGCAAGTCGCTTAGGACGGGACAGGTTCTACGAGCAGTACTTC
-,TRBV13,-,TRBJ1-6,CASSLGSGENSPLHF,TGTGCCAGCAGCTTAGGCTCGGGAGAGAATTCACCCCTCCACTTT
-,TRBV28,-,TRBJ1-5,CASSLRGEWAGYSNQPQHF,TGTGCCAGCAGTTTACGGGGGGAGTGGGCAGGCTATAGCAATCAGCCCCAGCATTTT
-,TRBV18,TRBD1,TRBJ2-7,CASSQGAAYEQYF,TGTGCCAGCTCACAGGGGGCGGCCTACGAGCAGTACTTC
-,TRBV13,-,TRBJ2-3,CASKTSDRFTDTQYF,TGTGCCAGCAAAACCTCTGACAGATTCACAGATACGCAGTATTTT
once,TRBV11-2,-,TRBJ2-3,CASSLRLGDTDTQYF,TGTGCCAGCAGCTTGCGGCTAGGGGATACAGATACGCAGTATTTT
-,TRBV4-3,TRBD2,TRBJ2-7,CASSQVLRTSETYEQYF,TGCGCCAGCAGCCAAGTCCTTCGGACTAGCGAAACCTACGAGCAGTACTTC
-,TRBV28,-,TRBJ1-5,CASSPYEGNQPQHF,TGTGCCAGCAGTCCATACGAGGGCAATCAGCCCCAGCATTTT
-,TRBV7-9,-,TRBJ2-7,CASSPPTMSSYEQYF,TGTGCCAGCAGCCCACCGACGATGAGCTCCTACGAGCAGTACTTC
-,TRBV7-2,-,TRBJ2-2,CASSFLTDTGELFF,TGTGCCAGCAGCTTCTTGACGGATACCGGGGAGCTGTTTTTT
-,TRBV5-1,TRBD1,TRBJ2-7,CASSLDRGSSYEQYF,TGCGCCAGCAGCTTGGACAGGGGGAGCTCCTACGAGCAGTACTTC
once,TRBV6-1,-,TRBJ1-1,CASSQVPDTEAFF,TGTGCCAGCAGTCAGGTCCCGGACACTGAAGCTTTCTTT
-,TRBV5-6,TRBD2,TRBJ2-7,CASSLPGTSGREYEQYF,TGTGCCAGCAGCTTACCCGGGACTAGCGGGAGGGAGTACGAGCAGTACTTC
-,TRBV7-9,-,TRBJ2-7,CASSLNQGQLLYEQYF,TGTGCCAGCAGCTTAAATCAGGGGCAGTTACTCTACGAGCAGTACTTC
-,TRBV10-3,-,TRBJ2-7,CAISPEMEQAYEQYF,TGTGCCATCAGCCCGGAGATGGAACAGGCCTACGAGCAGTACTTC
once,TRBV28,-,TRBJ2-7,CASSLFGTSVSLEQYF,TGTGCCAGCAGTTTATTCGGGACATCAGTCTCCTTAGAGCAGTACTTC
once,TRBV2,-,TRBJ1-4,CASSEGATNEKLFF,TGTGCCAGCAGTGAAGGAGCGACTAATGAAAAACTGTTTTTT
few,TRBV19,TRBD1,TRBJ1-5,CASSSAGPDRGIFQPQHF,TGTGCCAGTAGTAGTGCTGGACCCGACAGGGGAATTTTTCAGCCCCAGCATTTT
-,TRBV10-3,-,TRBJ1-2,CAISEEGGYTF,TGTGCCATCAGTGAGGAAGGTGGCTACACCTTC
-,TRBV7-8,-,TRBJ2-3,CASSLEGGVSLAGATQYF,TGTGCCAGCAGCTTAGAAGGGGGTGTATCTCTTGCCGGCGCGACGCAGTATTTT
-,TRBV7-9,TRBD2,TRBJ2-5,CASSTASGGAVLAQYF,TGTGCCAGCAGCACCGCTAGCGGGGGGGCCGTTTTAGCCCAGTACTTC
-,TRBV30,-,TRBJ2-2,CAWRSLYNTGELFF,TGTGCCTGGCGTAGCCTTTACAACACCGGGGAGCTGTTTTTT
once,TRBV7-3,-,TRBJ2-3,CASSLTGIGGTDTQYF,TGTGCCAGCAGCTTAACGGGTATAGGGGGCACAGATACGCAGTATTTT
-,TRBV7-9,-,TRBJ1-1,CASSYGGLNTEAFF,TGTGCCAGCAGCTACGGGGGGCTGAACACTGAAGCTTTCTTT
-,TRBV6-5,-,TRBJ2-3,CASSPSGSTDTQYF,TGTGCCAGCAGCCCCAGCGGTTCCACAGATACGCAGTATTTT
-,TRBV12-5,-,TRBJ1-2,CASGWSAEGLDGYTF,TGTGCTAGTGGTTGGTCCGCGGAGGGTTTAGATGGCTACACCTTC